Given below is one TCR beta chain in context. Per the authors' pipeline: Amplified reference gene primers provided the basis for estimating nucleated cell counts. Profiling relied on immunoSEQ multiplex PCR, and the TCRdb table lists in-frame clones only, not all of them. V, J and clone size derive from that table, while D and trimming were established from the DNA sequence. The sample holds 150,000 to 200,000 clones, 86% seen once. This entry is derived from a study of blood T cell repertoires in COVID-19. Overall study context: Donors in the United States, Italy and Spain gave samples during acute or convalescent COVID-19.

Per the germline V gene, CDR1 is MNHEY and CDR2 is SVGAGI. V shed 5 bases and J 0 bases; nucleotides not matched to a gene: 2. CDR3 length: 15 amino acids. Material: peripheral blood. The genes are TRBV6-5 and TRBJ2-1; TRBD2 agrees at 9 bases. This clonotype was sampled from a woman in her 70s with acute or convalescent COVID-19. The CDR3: CASSPLAGSYNEQFF. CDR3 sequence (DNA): TGTGCCAGCAGTCCACTAGCGGGCTCCTACAATGAGCAGTTCTTC.